One sample yielded the 2 T cell receptor beta chains listed below, sequenced in a study of blood T cell repertoires in COVID-19. Sequencing was performed with immunoSEQ multiplex PCR; in TCRdb, only in-frame clones are kept and a portion is missing. The table includes about 77,000 clones, more than 75% detected once. The specimen was peripheral blood. The receptor source for this set is a woman older than 75 with active or convalescent COVID-19.

The rearrangement links TRBV6-5 to TRBJ1-1; 10 nucleotides line up with TRBD1. The CDR3 runs to 16 residues. The J segment lost 5 bases and the V segment lost 2 bases, leaving 8 bases of the junction unmatched. CDR1 MNHEY and CDR2 SVGAGI come from the germline V gene. The DNA of the CDR3 is TGTGCCAGCAGTTACAGGGACAGGGGCGGAGGGACTGAAGCTTTCTTT. Translation gives CASSYRDRGGGTEAFF.

J is TRBJ2-7 and V is TRBV28, with D unclear. With 3 bases removed from V and 2 bases from J, the gap between germline ends came to 8 bases. CDR1 is MDHEN and CDR2 is SYDVKM in the germline V gene. The CDR3 has 13 amino acids. Written as DNA, the CDR3 is TGTGCCAGCAGTTTCGGGTTCCCCTACGAGCAGTACTTC. Its translation: CASSFGFPYEQYF. The whole variable domain, filled in from reference TRBV28 and TRBJ2-7, reads DVKVTQSSRYLVKRTGEKVFLECVQDMDHENMFWYRQDPGLGLRLIYFSYDVKMKEKGDIPEGYSVSREKKERFSLILESASTNQTSMYLCASSFGFPYEQYFGPGTRLTVT.